This TCR beta chain came from a study of blood T cell repertoires in COVID-19. Study background: From T cells, B-cell-depleted T cells, or PBMCs came the material, which was cDNA or gDNA.

Germline CDR1 is KGHDR and CDR2 is SFDVKD. The CDR3 consists of 16 residues. The trim removed 4 bases at V and 4 bases at J, leaving 7 bases unmatched. The method was immunoSEQ multiplex PCR; TCRdb's version includes in-frame clones alone and lacks a portion of them. The sample holds some 310,000 clones, around 90% seen once. The origin of this receptor is a woman in her forties with COVID-19, enrolled during active disease. The sequencing input was peripheral blood. The rearrangement joins TRBV24-1 to TRBJ2-1; 9 nucleotides agree with TRBD2. CDR3 nucleotides: TGTGCCACCAGTGACGGCGGGAGGGGGGGTTACAATGAGCAGTTCTTC. Residues: CATSDGGRGGYNEQFF.